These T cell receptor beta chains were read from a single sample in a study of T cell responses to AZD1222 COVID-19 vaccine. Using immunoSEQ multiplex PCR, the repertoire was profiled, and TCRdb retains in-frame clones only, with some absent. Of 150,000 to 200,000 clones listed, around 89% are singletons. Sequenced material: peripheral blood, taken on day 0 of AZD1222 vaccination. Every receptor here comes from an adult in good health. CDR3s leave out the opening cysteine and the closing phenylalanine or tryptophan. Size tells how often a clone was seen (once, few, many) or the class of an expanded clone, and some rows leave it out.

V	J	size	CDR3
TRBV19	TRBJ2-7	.	ASSIVGSRTGAYEQY
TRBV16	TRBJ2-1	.	ASSPTQIEQF
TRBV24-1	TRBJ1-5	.	ATSDPRTGSNQPQH
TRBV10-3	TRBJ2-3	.	AISETGSTDTQY
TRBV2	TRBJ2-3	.	ASRGDSRTDTQY
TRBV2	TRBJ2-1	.	ASISGFGYNEQF
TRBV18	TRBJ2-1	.	ASSPRTGSSDEQF
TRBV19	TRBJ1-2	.	ASTLTDRNYGYT
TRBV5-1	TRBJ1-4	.	ASSTQGMGNEKLF
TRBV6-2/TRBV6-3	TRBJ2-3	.	ASSYPARGEDTQY
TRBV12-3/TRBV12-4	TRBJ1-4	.	ASSGGQREKLF
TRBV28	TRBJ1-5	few	ALGGGNQPQH
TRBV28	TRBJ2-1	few	ASSSMVPSSYNEQF
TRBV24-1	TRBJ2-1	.	ATSDSYINNEQF
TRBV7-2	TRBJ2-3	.	ASSKDSGRGTDTQY
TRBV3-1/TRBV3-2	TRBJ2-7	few	ASSPLTGGGEQY
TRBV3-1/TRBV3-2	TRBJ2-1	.	ASSQDRRDRSTNEQF
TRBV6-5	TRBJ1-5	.	ASSSGQAVDQPQH
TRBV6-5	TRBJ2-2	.	ASSWAGTITGELF
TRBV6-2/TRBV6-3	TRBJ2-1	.	ASSYSRGPSGRNEQF
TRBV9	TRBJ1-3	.	ASSALGGSGNTIY
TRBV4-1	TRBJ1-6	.	ASSQDRTGTNNSPLH
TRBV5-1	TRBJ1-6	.	ASSLAARADSPLH
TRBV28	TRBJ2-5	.	ASSFGRQGRHQETQY
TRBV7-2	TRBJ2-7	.	ASSSGTRLSYEQY
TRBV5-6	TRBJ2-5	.	ASSLIDSEETQY
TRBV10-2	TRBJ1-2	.	ASSEVDRVNYGYT
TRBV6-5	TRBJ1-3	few	ASSPGGGNTIY
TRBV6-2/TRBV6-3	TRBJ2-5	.	ASSYGASRELD
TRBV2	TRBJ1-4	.	ASSERTGSAEKLF
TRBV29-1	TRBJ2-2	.	SANRVSGELF
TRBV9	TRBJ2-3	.	ASSASLADTQY
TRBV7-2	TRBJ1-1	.	ASSLWVGQNTEAF
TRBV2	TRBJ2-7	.	ASSEGGRSSYEQY
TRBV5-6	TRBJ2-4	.	ASSIIAKNIQY
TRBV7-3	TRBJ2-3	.	ASSLPGLAGGRDTQY
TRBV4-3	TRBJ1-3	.	ASSQDGGSGNTIY
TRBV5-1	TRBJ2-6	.	ATKRESGANVLT
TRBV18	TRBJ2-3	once	ASSPPSTDTQY
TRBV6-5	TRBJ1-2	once	ASSLTANYGYT
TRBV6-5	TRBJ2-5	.	ASSYERGGHGETQY
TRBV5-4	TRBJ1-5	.	ASSLDGGGNQPQH
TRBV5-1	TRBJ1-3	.	ASSLSVGRGNTIY
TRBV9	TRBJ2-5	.	ASSVGTSGATQETQY
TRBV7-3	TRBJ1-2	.	ASSSPPSRVYGYT
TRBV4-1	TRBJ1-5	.	ASSRNRGNQPQH
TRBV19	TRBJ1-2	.	ASRRDGNYGYT
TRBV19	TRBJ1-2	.	ASRRGTGDSYGYT